This TCR beta chain was documented in a study of shared clonotypes between healthy human individuals. The run depth of the assay was deep. The DNA input per sorted-subset replicate PCR was roughly 0.2 ug, corresponding to some 33,000 T cell genomes. The data were produced by immunoSEQ multiplex PCR, yet TCRdb's version contains in-frame clones alone and is incomplete. The sample yields about 2.4 million clones, approximately 94% seen once. The sequencing input was naive CD4+ T cells from PBMCs. As for subset: CD45RA+ positively selected. This clonotype was obtained from a man between 18 and 29 years old in good health. Some clones in this sample may be carry-over from other donors' samples.

The DNA of the CDR3 is TGTGCCAGCAGCCAGAACCCTCAAAACATTCAGTACTTC. Amino acids: CASSQNPQNIQYF. The gene calls are TRBV7-3 and TRBJ2-4, with D uncertain. Trimming took off 5 bases at V and 5 bases at J, with 10 bases between the two ends. This CDR3 contains 13 residues. CDR1 is SGHTA and CDR2 is FQGTGA in the germline V gene. Drawing the rest from reference TRBV7-3 and TRBJ2-4, the complete variable domain is GAGVSQTPSNKVTEKGKYVELRCDPISGHTALYWYRQSLGQGPEFLIYFQGTGAADDSGLPNDRFFAVRPEGSVSTLKIQRTERGDSAVYLCASSQNPQNIQYFGAGTRLSVL.